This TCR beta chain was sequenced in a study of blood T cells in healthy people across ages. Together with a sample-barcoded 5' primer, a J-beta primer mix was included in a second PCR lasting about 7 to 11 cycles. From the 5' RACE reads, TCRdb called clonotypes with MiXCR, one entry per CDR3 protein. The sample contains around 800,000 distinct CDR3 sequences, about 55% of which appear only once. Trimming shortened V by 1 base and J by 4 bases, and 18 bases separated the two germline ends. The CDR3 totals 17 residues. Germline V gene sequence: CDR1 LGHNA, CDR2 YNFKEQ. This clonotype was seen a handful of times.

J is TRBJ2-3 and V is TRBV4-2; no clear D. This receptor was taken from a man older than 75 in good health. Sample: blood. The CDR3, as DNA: TGTGCCAGCAGCCAAGGTTTGGAGCGCTCCTTGGCAGATACGCAGTATTTT. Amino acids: CASSQGLERSLADTQYF.